This T cell receptor (beta chain) was sequenced for a study of control samples from healthy donors and cancer patients. Trimming pared 2 bases from V and 3 bases from J, leaving 3 bases between. CDR3 length: 11 amino acids. CDR1 is SGHRS and CDR2 is YFSETQ in the germline V gene. Libraries were prepared by immunoSEQ multiplex PCR; TCRdb keeps only in-frame clonotypes and omits some of them. The sample has about 49,000 clones; approximately 86% are singletons. Sequencing input: PBMCs. The TCR originated in a woman aged 50 to 65 with lung cancer. The V call is TRBV5-1, the J call TRBJ2-7; D gene ambiguous. CDR3 bases: TGCGCCAGCAGCTTTGGCTACGAGCAGTACTTC. It encodes CASSFGYEQYF.